This T cell receptor (beta chain) is drawn from a study of blood T cell repertoires in COVID-19. Data came from immunoSEQ multiplex PCR; TCRdb stores just in-frame clones and leaves some out. The profile shows around 230,000 clones, around four fifths of them singletons. This CDR3 region has 14 residues. The germline V and J ends were trimmed by 9 bases and 2 bases, with 15 bases remaining between them. Germline CDR1 SNHLY, CDR2 FYNNEI. The clonotype originates from a man aged 35-49 years with acute or convalescent COVID-19. The chain couples TRBV2 to TRBJ2-3; no clear D gene. The source material was peripheral blood. The CDR3 spells CASGPLHFTDTQYF. The CDR3, as DNA: TGTGCCAGTGGTCCACTCCACTTCACAGATACGCAGTATTTT.